This TCR beta chain emerged from a study of blood T cell repertoires in COVID-19. Study-level background: Both acute and convalescent COVID-19 samples were obtained from the United States, Italy and Spain. In each case, the material was cDNA or gDNA derived from T cells, B-cell-depleted T cells, or PBMCs.

The CDR3 has 15 amino acids. Germline CDR1 SEHNR, CDR2 FQNEAQ (reference sequence). The trim removed 8 bases at V and 8 bases at J, leaving 8 bases unmatched. Assay used: immunoSEQ multiplex PCR; TCRdb lists only in-frame clones, some missing. The sample includes almost 100,000 clones, around nine tenths of them seen just once. This receptor was obtained from a man aged 45-65 years with acute or convalescent COVID-19. This chain connects TRBV7-9 to TRBJ2-1, with TRBD2 matching over 14 bases. Sequenced: peripheral blood. The chain's CDR3 is CASGGLAGAFDEQFF. CDR3 sequence (DNA): TGTGCCAGCGGGGGACTAGCGGGAGCTTTCGATGAGCAGTTCTTC.